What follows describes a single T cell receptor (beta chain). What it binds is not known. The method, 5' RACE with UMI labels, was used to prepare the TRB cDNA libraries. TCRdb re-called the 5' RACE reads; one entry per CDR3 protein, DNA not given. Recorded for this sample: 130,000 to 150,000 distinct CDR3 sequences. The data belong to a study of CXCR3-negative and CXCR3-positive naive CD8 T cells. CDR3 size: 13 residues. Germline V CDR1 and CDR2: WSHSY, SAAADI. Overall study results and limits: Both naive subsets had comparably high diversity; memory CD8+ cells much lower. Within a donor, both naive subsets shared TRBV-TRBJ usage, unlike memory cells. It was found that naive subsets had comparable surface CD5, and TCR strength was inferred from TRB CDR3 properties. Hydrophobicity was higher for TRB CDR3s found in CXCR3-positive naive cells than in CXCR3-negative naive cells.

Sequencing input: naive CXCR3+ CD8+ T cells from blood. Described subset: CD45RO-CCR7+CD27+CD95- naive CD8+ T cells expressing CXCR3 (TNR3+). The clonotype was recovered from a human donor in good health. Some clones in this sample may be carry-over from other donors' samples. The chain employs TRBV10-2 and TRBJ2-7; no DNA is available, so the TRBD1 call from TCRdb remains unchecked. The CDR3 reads CASLGALFYEQYF.